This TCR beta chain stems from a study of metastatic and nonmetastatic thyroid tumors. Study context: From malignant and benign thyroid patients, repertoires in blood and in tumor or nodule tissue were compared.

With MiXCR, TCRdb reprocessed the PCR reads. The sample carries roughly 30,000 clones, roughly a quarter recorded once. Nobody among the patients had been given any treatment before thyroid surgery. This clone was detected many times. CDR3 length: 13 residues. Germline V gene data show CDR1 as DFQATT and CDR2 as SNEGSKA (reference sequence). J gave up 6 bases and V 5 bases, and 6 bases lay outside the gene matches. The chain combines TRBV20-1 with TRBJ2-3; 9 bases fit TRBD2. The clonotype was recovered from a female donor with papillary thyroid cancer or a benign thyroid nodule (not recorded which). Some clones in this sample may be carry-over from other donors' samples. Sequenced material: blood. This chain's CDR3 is CSALSGSRDTQYF. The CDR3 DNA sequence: TGCAGTGCTCTTAGCGGGAGCAGGGATACGCAGTATTTT.